This paragraph reports one TCR beta chain. The target antigen is unknown. Trimming took off 7 bases at V and 1 base at J, with 15 bases between the two ends. The CDR3 totals 15 residues. Germline values: CDR1 SEHNR, CDR2 FQNEAQ (reference sequence). Method: immunoSEQ multiplex PCR; TCRdb's copy keeps in-frame clones and lacks some. The sample includes 1,500,000 or so clones, roughly 97% of them seen just once. Donors comprised only Caucasian adults living in Nashville, Tennessee. The sample is drawn from a study of shared clonotypes between healthy human individuals. Background on the study: Each donor's CD4 naive and CD4 memory cells filled three plates apiece, CD8 naive two, and CD8 memory one.

Broader study findings: Relative to their counterparts shared across all four donors, non-shared clonotypes exhibited diminished generation probabilities. Represented diversity (both genetic and exposure-history) was limited by the small number of donors.

This chain joins TRBV7-9 and TRBJ2-3, with no clear D. Sequences were obtained from naive CD4+ T cells sorted from blood. Subset: CD45RA+ positively selected. This TCR was sampled from a man under 40 in good health. The CDR3 region is CASNTLGGRTDTQYF. CDR3 sequence (DNA): TGTGCCAGCAACACTTTAGGCGGCCGCACAGATACGCAGTATTTT.